Listed here are 5 T cell receptor beta chains from one sample, sequenced in a study of T cells in Graves' hyperthyroidism and ophthalmopathy. The CDR3 regions of TCR beta were amplified from RNA transcripts. The HTBI primer set was used in a first-round RT-PCR of the TCR CDR3. TCRdb called the multiplex PCR reads again in MiXCR, with one record for every CDR3 protein. The repertoire holds a few hundred thousand distinct CDR3 sequences, with 15% to 20% as singletons. Material: blood. The receptor source for this set is a woman younger than 30 with Graves' ophthalmopathy.

CDR3 amino acids: CASSSPRGGLVEDTQYF. DNA of the CDR3: TGTGCCAGCAGCTCCCCCAGAGGGGGTTTGGTCGAAGATACGCAGTATTTT. V is TRBV9 and J is TRBJ2-3; tentatively, D is TRBD1 (6 bases). The CDR3 spans 17 residues. Germline assignment: CDR1 SGDLS and CDR2 YYNGEE. V lost 4 bases, J lost 5 bases, and 23 bases lay in between.

This clonotype was seen repeatedly, ten times or more. The chain recombines TRBV27 with TRBJ1-2; 7 bases are a match to TRBD1. The germline gives CDR1 MNHEY, CDR2 SMNVEV (reference sequence). There are 15 residues in the CDR3. Trimming at V came to 5 bases and at J to 0 bases, leaving 6 bases not matched to a gene. The CDR3 DNA follows: TGTGCCAGCAGTCCCCGACAGGGAACTAACTATGGCTACACCTTC. Residues: CASSPRQGTNYGYTF.

This clonotype was observed many times. The genes are TRBV28 and TRBJ2-7, with unresolved D. V was cut by 5 bases and J by 1 base, with 9 bases left in between. CDR1 and CDR2 (germline): MDHEN, SYDVKM. The CDR3 runs to 13 residues. The chain's CDR3 is CASSNSGSYEQYF. In DNA, the CDR3 is TGTGCCAGCAGTAACAGTGGGTCCTACGAGCAGTACTTC.

This clonotype was detected many times. This chain connects TRBV29-1 to TRBJ2-1; D gene unclear. V was clipped by 3 bases and J by 6 bases, with 9 bases between them. CDR1 SQVTM and CDR2 ANQGSEA come from the germline V gene. This CDR3 contains 12 residues. CDR3 loop: CSVDYGPNEQFF. CDR3 DNA sequence: TGCAGCGTTGACTATGGGCCCAATGAGCAGTTCTTC.

This clonotype appeared many times. V usage is TRBV2 and J usage is TRBJ2-1, with a weak D call TRBD2 (7 bases). The germline V gene encodes CDR1 SNHLY and CDR2 FYNNEI. CDR3 length: 12 amino acids. The V and J ends lost 9 bases and 7 bases respectively, with 13 bases between them. Written as DNA, the CDR3 is TGTGCCAGAGGGGGGGCCGCAAATGAGCAGTTCTTC. This sequence encodes CARGGAANEQFF.